This is a list of T cell receptor beta chains from one sample in a study of blood T cell repertoires in COVID-19. Some clones are missing from TCRdb's copy, which holds only in-frame ones; the method was immunoSEQ multiplex PCR. The table includes 100,000 to 150,000 clones, approximately 80% detected once. Sample: peripheral blood. Source of these receptors: a woman aged 60-75 years with acute or convalescent COVID-19. Each CDR3 is given without its conserved first and last residue.

TRBV6-5	ASTAGGKNYGYT
TRBV24-1	ATSDHRRDTDLNNEQF
TRBV12-2	ASRLASRTYLAYEQY
TRBV30	AWSRTGDTNYGYT
TRBV5-1	ASSYEPDRSYGYT
TRBV27	ASRRETEAF
TRBV19	ASNPRPGKNYGYT
TRBV6-5	ASSYSRQGTNTIY
TRBV7-2	ASSPVRPGGDEKLF
TRBV2	ASSLDRGGYT
TRBV25-1	ASSPLYNEQF
TRBV19	ASSSLSGSRITEAF
TRBV7-9	ASSLQGNQPQH
TRBV19	ASSIRDSNQPQH
TRBV6-5	ASSPSRGYT
TRBV12-3/TRBV12-4	ASSSGTARTQY
TRBV6-5	ASSNGALDTQY
TRBV5-1	ASSLVTASYEQY
TRBV9	ASSEGLNSGNTIY
TRBV11-2	ASSPGQGALYEQY
TRBV18	ASSPGTGSGNTIY
TRBV10-3	AISLDRADGYT
TRBV10-3	AISLGQGSYGYT
TRBV3-1/TRBV3-2	ASSQGVQGATDTQY
TRBV15	ATSRDRGLMNTEAF
TRBV18	ASSPNEASYEQY
TRBV6-6	ASSYETELLELF
TRBV11-2	ASSFRTDQPQH
TRBV19	ASAFYGQTNTEAF
TRBV6-1	ASSEVDSSNTEAF
TRBV11-3	ASSFSRNTEAF
TRBV7-9	ASSLGQYEQY
TRBV18	ASSPGRNTGELF
TRBV7-3	ASSLRPSDEQF